Listed here is a single T cell receptor (beta chain). TCRdb processed the 5' RACE reads anew with MiXCR; each CDR3 protein has one entry. This table has about 76,000 distinct CDR3 sequences, 15% to 18% appearing once. The CDR3 extends over 13 amino acids. Trimming shortened V by 6 bases and J by 7 bases, and 12 bases separated the two germline ends. These data come from a study of early T cells in non-severe SARS-CoV-2 infection. Source material: whole blood. The chain links TRBV12-3 or TRBV12-4 to TRBJ1-4; D call uncertain. This TCR was sampled from an adult who was a healthcare worker with PCR-confirmed SARS-CoV-2 infection or an uninfected control (not recorded which). The CDR3 region is CASSLPNGEKLFF. For the CDR3, the DNA is TGTGCCAGCAGCCTACCGAATGGTGAAAAACTGTTTTTT.